What follows are 14 T cell receptor beta chains derived from one specimen sequenced in a study of blood T cell repertoires in COVID-19. Assay: immunoSEQ multiplex PCR; the TCRdb copy retains only in-frame clones and omits some. This repertoire shows 200,000 to 250,000 clones, approximately 82% found once; its top ten account for under 2%. Sequencing used peripheral blood. Receptors originate from a woman over 75 with acute or convalescent COVID-19.

Details on this clone: Other DNA sequences from this sample encode an identical CDR3 as well. The genes are TRBV28 and TRBJ1-1; D is possibly TRBD1 (5 bases). The CDR3 runs 14 residues. CDR1 and CDR2 (germline): MDHEN, SYDVKM. The V gene lost 2 bases and the J gene lost 5 bases, with 12 bases spanning the gap. The CDR3 DNA reads as TGTGCCAGCAGTTTAGGAGGGGCGAGGACTGAAGCTTTCTTT. It codes for CASSLGGARTEAFF.

This chain uses TRBV7-2 with TRBJ2-2; D remains unclear. Trimming stripped 10 bases from V and 1 base from J, with 10 bases between. CDR1 is SGHTA, CDR2 FQGNSA, per germline. The CDR3 runs to 13 residues. CDR3 sequence: CAIQNRNTGELFF. The CDR3 region has the DNA TGTGCCATCCAGAACAGGAACACCGGGGAGCTGTTTTTT. The whole variable domain, filled in from reference TRBV7-2 and TRBJ2-2, reads GAGVSQSPSNKVTEKGKDVELRCDPISGHTALYWYRQSLGQGLEFLIYFQGNSAPDKSGLPSDRFSAERTGGSVSTLTIQRTQQEDSAVYLCAIQNRNTGELFFGEGSRLTVL.

CDR3 loop: CASSVGTANTEAFF. In DNA form, the CDR3 reads TGTGCCAGCAGCGTAGGGACAGCGAACACTGAAGCTTTCTTT. The chain couples TRBV9 to TRBJ1-1, with D maybe TRBD1 (6 bases). The germline V and J ends were trimmed by 0 bases and 1 base, with 7 bases remaining between them. The CDR3 is 14 amino acids. Germline V gene data show CDR1 as SGDLS and CDR2 as YYNGEE.

The rearrangement joins TRBV15 to TRBJ2-5; unclear D gene. Looked up from germline, CDR1 is LNHNV and CDR2 is YYDKDF (reference sequence). This CDR3 comprises 16 residues. The V and J ends lost 0 bases and 3 bases respectively, with 14 bases between them. CDR3 coding DNA: TGTGCCACCAGCAGAGATAAACAGTTTCGGAAAGAGACCCAGTACTTC. Protein sequence: CATSRDKQFRKETQYF.

J is TRBJ2-5 and V is TRBV6-6; the D gene is possibly TRBD1 (5 bases). The CDR3 runs 11 residues. Trimming stripped 10 bases from V and 5 bases from J, with 11 bases between. Germline V gives CDR1 MNHNY, CDR2 SVGAGI (reference sequence). In nucleotides, the CDR3 is TGTGCCAACAGGACAACCGAGACCCAGTACTTC. Amino acid sequence: CANRTTETQYF.

This clone was counted once. This chain connects TRBV9 to TRBJ2-1; 9 bases are a match to TRBD2. CDR3 size: 18 residues. With V trimmed by 6 bases and J by 2 bases, 15 bases remained unmatched. Looked up from germline, CDR1 is SGDLS and CDR2 is YYNGEE. The CDR3 reads CASTKGAGAGGPYNEQFF. As DNA, the CDR3 is TGTGCCAGCACTAAGGGGGCAGGAGCGGGAGGCCCCTACAATGAGCAGTTCTTC.

The chain combines TRBV6-5 with TRBJ2-7; 9 positions agree with TRBD1. This CDR3 region has 14 residues. The trim removed 6 bases at V and 2 bases at J, leaving 5 bases unmatched. Germline lookup yields CDR1 MNHEY and CDR2 SVGAGI. The CDR3 sequence is CASRDRGSTYEQYF. The CDR3 bases are TGTGCCAGCAGAGACAGGGGGTCAACCTACGAGCAGTACTTC.

This clone appeared a single time. The CDR3 sequence: CASSLAGGVGSGNTIYF. The CDR3 DNA reads as TGTGCCAGCAGCTTGGCCGGGGGGGTCGGCTCTGGAAACACCATATATTTT. The rearrangement uses TRBV5-4 and TRBJ1-3; a possible D gene is TRBD1 (5 bases). From germline, CDR1 is SGHNT and CDR2 YYREEE (reference sequence). Trimming took off 0 bases at V and 0 bases at J, with 13 bases between the two ends. The CDR3 length is 17 residues.

The J gene is TRBJ2-3, the V gene TRBV2; 7 nucleotides agree with TRBD1. V lost 6 bases, J lost 0 bases, and 6 bases stayed unmatched. CDR3 length: 15 amino acids. Germline-derived CDR1 and CDR2 are SNHLY and FYNNEI. DNA for the CDR3: TGTGCCAGCAGGCTCGACAGGGCCAGCACAGATACGCAGTATTTT. The encoded protein is CASRLDRASTDTQYF.

This clone was observed a single time. The V gene is TRBV24-1, the J gene TRBJ2-1; 9 nucleotides agree with TRBD2. The CDR3 length is 17 residues. The germline V gene encodes CDR1 KGHDR and CDR2 SFDVKD. With 7 bases clipped from V and 6 bases from J, the junction kept 15 bases outside the gene matches. The CDR3 DNA reads TGTGCCACCAGCCCAGGGCAGGGGCTAGCGGGAATCAATGAGCAGTTCTTC. Its protein product is CATSPGQGLAGINEQFF.

The rearrangement links TRBV7-9 to TRBJ1-1; D gene uncertain. The CDR3 is 14 residues long. From germline, CDR1 is SEHNR and CDR2 FQNEAQ (reference sequence). Deletions cut 5 bases from V and 1 base from J, with 11 bases between. The CDR3 coding sequence is TGTGCCAGCAGCCCCGGGGATCCGAACACTGAAGCTTTCTTT. Translation: CASSPGDPNTEAFF.

The V and J genes are TRBV7-9 and TRBJ1-2; the D is unclear. There are 13 residues in the CDR3. In germline, CDR1 is SEHNR, CDR2 FQNEAQ (reference sequence). Trimming stripped 5 bases from V and 4 bases from J, with 11 bases between. The CDR3 region is CASSLVGSYGYTF. As DNA, the CDR3 is TGTGCCAGCAGCCTTGTTGGTAGCTATGGCTACACCTTC.

The chain is built from TRBV9 and TRBJ1-1; no clear D. Trimming left V 0 bases short and J 4 bases short, with 13 bases between. This CDR3 has 15 residues. Germline loops: CDR1 SGDLS, CDR2 YYNGEE. For the CDR3, the DNA is TGTGCCAGCAGCGTAGGAGGAGAGGGTTCCACTGAAGCTTTCTTT. The encoded protein is CASSVGGEGSTEAFF.

The chain links TRBV7-8 to TRBJ2-5; D may be TRBD1 (6 bases). Trimming shortened V by 5 bases and J by 1 base, and 20 bases separated the two germline ends. Germline CDR1 SGHVS, CDR2 FQNEAQ. The length of the CDR3 is 17 residues. CDR3 in DNA: TGTGCCAGCAGCCCTAGAGGGGGTTACAGGGCCCAAGAGACCCAGTACTTC. This gives the protein CASSPRGGYRAQETQYF.